The rows below give T cell receptor beta chains drawn from one sample of a study of Ad26.COV2.S vaccination and SARS-CoV-2 variants. TCRdb's copy holds only in-frame clones and misses some; the assay was immunoSEQ multiplex PCR. This table holds approximately 500,000 clones, 87% found once. Material: peripheral blood, obtained in a trial of Ad26.COV2.S vaccine versus placebo. These receptors were taken from a person between 18 and 60 years old who received the Ad26.COV2.S COVID-19 vaccine or a placebo. Each CDR3 is given with its conserved first and last residue. The D gene is left open where the match is weak. Clone size appears in some rows only: once, few, many, or a class for an expanded clone.

size	D	V	J	CDR3	DNA
-	-	TRBV18	TRBJ2-7	CASSNPRVTSVEQYF	TGTGCCAGCTCCAACCCGCGGGTCACCTCGGTGGAGCAGTACTTC
-	TRBD2	TRBV6-6	TRBJ2-5	CASSSPSGNQETQYF	TGTGCCAGCAGTTCCCCGAGCGGGAACCAAGAGACCCAGTACTTC
-	-	TRBV7-9	TRBJ1-1	CASSSLTWENTEAFF	TGTGCCAGCAGCTCCTTAACATGGGAGAACACTGAAGCTTTCTTT
-	-	TRBV27	TRBJ1-2	CASSLFGAHYGYTF	TGTGCCAGCAGTTTATTCGGGGCGCACTATGGCTACACCTTC
-	-	TRBV5-1	TRBJ2-3	CASSSGGHAGTDTQYF	TGCGCCAGCAGCTCCGGAGGCCACGCTGGCACAGATACGCAGTATTTT
-	TRBD2	TRBV29-1	TRBJ2-7	CSVVGTSGTRTTYEQYF	TGCAGCGTTGTTGGGACTAGCGGGACTAGAACCACCTACGAGCAGTACTTC
-	-	TRBV15	TRBJ2-7	CATSRDAGATYEQYF	TGTGCCACCAGCAGAGATGCAGGTGCTACCTACGAGCAGTACTTC
-	-	TRBV19	TRBJ1-2	CASSQVLNYGYTF	TGTGCCAGTAGCCAGGTTCTTAACTATGGCTACACCTTC
few	TRBD1	TRBV4-2	TRBJ1-1	CASSQTYRGSDTEAFF	TGTGCCAGCAGCCAAACCTACAGGGGAAGCGACACTGAAGCTTTCTTT
-	-	TRBV14	TRBJ1-2	CASSQDLGYGYTF	TGTGCCAGCAGCCAAGATCTCGGCTATGGCTACACCTTC
-	-	TRBV6-6	TRBJ2-7	CASSSTGREQYF	TGTGCCAGCAGCTCCACAGGGCGCGAGCAGTACTTC
-	-	TRBV20-1	TRBJ1-5	CSASKGGAGQPQHF	TGCAGTGCTAGTAAGGGGGGGGCGGGTCAGCCCCAGCATTTT
-	-	TRBV7-9	TRBJ1-1	CASSFGQSNTEAFF	TGTGCCAGCAGCTTCGGGCAGTCGAACACTGAAGCTTTCTTT
-	TRBD1	TRBV19	TRBJ1-2	CASFGSTGESGIDYGYTF	TGTGCCAGTTTTGGATCGACAGGGGAATCAGGAATTGACTATGGCTACACCTTC
-	TRBD2	TRBV30	TRBJ2-2	CAWSGTSGRSGGELFF	TGTGCCTGGAGCGGGACTAGCGGGAGAAGTGGCGGGGAGCTGTTTTTT
-	-	TRBV4-1	TRBJ1-1	CASSQVWGYSNTEAFF	TGCGCCAGCAGCCAAGTCTGGGGGTATTCGAACACTGAAGCTTTCTTT